Shown below are 16 T cell receptor beta chains from a single sample sequenced in a study of T cells in Graves' hyperthyroidism and ophthalmopathy. Researchers amplified the TCR beta CDR3 regions from RNA transcripts. Primed by the HTBI set, a first-round RT-PCR was run on the TCR CDR3. TCRdb reanalysed the multiplex PCR reads using MiXCR and keeps one entry per CDR3 protein. The data show about 600,000 distinct CDR3 sequences, about 16% seen once. The sample taken for sequencing was blood. Every receptor here comes from a woman aged 40 to 50 with Graves' ophthalmopathy.

The rearrangement links TRBV13 to TRBJ2-7, with 9 bases lining up with TRBD2. Germline trimming cut 7 bases from V and 5 bases from J; bases unmatched to any gene: 15. The CDR3 length is 16 residues. Germline-derived CDR1 and CDR2 are PRHDT and FYEKMQ (reference sequence). The CDR3 DNA is TGTGCCAGCATCGCCCCCGGGCGGGAGGGCCGGAACGAGCAGTACTTC. Translation gives CASIAPGREGRNEQYF.

There are a few counts of this clonotype. This rearrangement joins TRBV6-1 to TRBJ2-2; 9 nucleotides match TRBD1. CDR1 and CDR2 (germline): MNHNS, SASEGT. V gave up 2 bases and J gave up 2 bases; unmatched junction bases: 6. The CDR3 extends over 17 amino acids. CDR3 bases: TGTGCCAGCAGTGAATTTAAGGACAGGGGCAACACCGGGGAGCTGTTTTTT. Protein sequence: CASSEFKDRGNTGELFF.

This clonotype turned up a few times. This rearrangement joins TRBV9 to TRBJ1-1; 7 nucleotides agree with TRBD1. With V trimmed by 3 bases and J by 6 bases, 5 bases remained unmatched. The CDR3 spans 13 residues. In germline, CDR1 is SGDLS, CDR2 YYNGEE. This chain's CDR3 is CASSAGQAAEAFF. The DNA of the CDR3 is TGTGCCAGCAGCGCCGGACAGGCAGCTGAAGCTTTCTTT.

The chain carries TRBV5-4 and TRBJ2-2; no definite D call. The CDR3 sequence is 14 residues long. V was pared by 1 base and J by 5 bases, with 9 bases between. The germline V gene encodes CDR1 SGHNT and CDR2 YYREEE (reference sequence). The CDR3 DNA is TGTGCCAGCAGCTTGCCATCCAGGACCGGGGAGCTGTTTTTT. It yields the protein CASSLPSRTGELFF. Variable domain in full (rest from reference TRBV5-4 and TRBJ2-2): ETGVTQSPTHLIKTRGQQVTLRCSSQSGHNTVSWYQQALGQGPQFIFQYYREEENGRGNFPPRFSGLQFPNYSSELNVNALELDDSALYLCASSLPSRTGELFFGEGSRLTVL.

J is TRBJ1-2 and V is TRBV29-1; TRBD1 matches at 9 bases. Germline assignment: CDR1 SQVTM and CDR2 ANQGSEA. This CDR3 region has 13 residues. Trimming at V came to 5 bases and at J to 6 bases, leaving 7 bases not matched to a gene. CDR3 amino acids: CSVPATGGNGYTF. For the CDR3, the DNA is TGCAGCGTTCCCGCGACAGGGGGTAATGGCTACACCTTC.

This chain connects TRBV25-1 to TRBJ2-1; D gene unclear. The germline V and J ends were trimmed by 1 base and 1 base, with 11 bases remaining between them. The CDR3 is made up of 16 amino acids. CDR1 is MGHDK and CDR2 is SYGVNS in the germline V gene. The CDR3 DNA follows: TGTGCCAGCAGTGAATCCAGAGCAGAATCCTACAATGAGCAGTTCTTC. Protein product: CASSESRAESYNEQFF.

V and J are TRBV20-1 and TRBJ2-3; D might be TRBD1 or TRBD2, each matching 5 bases. The CDR3 loop spans 14 amino acids. Trimming took off 5 bases at V and 4 bases at J, with 16 bases between the two ends. Germline V gives CDR1 DFQATT, CDR2 SNEGSKA (reference sequence). As DNA, the CDR3 is TGCAGTGCTTCCCGGGACCCCACTGCAGATACGCAGTATTTT. Translated, it gives CSASRDPTADTQYF.

In the case of this clonotype: A much bigger clone sits one base away, suggesting this may be a read error. The chain joins TRBV20-1 to TRBJ2-7; D possibly corresponds to TRBD1 (6 bases). This CDR3 is built from 14 residues. V was clipped by 5 bases and J by 3 bases, with 17 bases between them. CDR1 DFQATT and CDR2 SNEGSKA come from the germline V gene (reference sequence). Here the CDR3 DNA reads TGCAGTGCTGTTTTACAGGGTCCCTACTACGAGCAGTACTTC. Translating it yields CSAVLQGPYYEQYF.

V gene TRBV5-1 combines with J gene TRBJ1-1, with 7 positions matching TRBD1. The CDR3 runs 16 residues. The germline V gene encodes CDR1 SGHRS and CDR2 YFSETQ. With 0 bases clipped from V and 4 bases from J, the junction kept 9 bases outside the gene matches. The CDR3 DNA reads TGCGCCAGCAGCTTGGGAGTAGGAGGGGGCGCCACTGAAGCTTTCTTT. Translating gives CASSLGVGGGATEAFF.

This clonotype has at least ten counts. The chain recombines TRBV6-1 with TRBJ2-7, with 12 bases aligning to TRBD2. The CDR3 is made up of 16 amino acids. Germline assignment: CDR1 MNHNS and CDR2 SASEGT. The V gene end was trimmed by 4 bases and the J gene end by 2 bases; junction bases not matched to a gene: 6. The CDR3 DNA follows: TGTGCCAGCAGTGCGACTAGCGGGAGTTGGACCTACGAGCAGTACTTC. Translation gives CASSATSGSWTYEQYF.

This rearrangement joins TRBV6-5 to TRBJ2-2, with 7 bases matching TRBD1. Germline V lookup: CDR1 MNHEY, CDR2 SVGAGI. There are 15 residues in the CDR3. Losses at the gene ends were 2 bases for V and 5 bases for J; bases not matched to a gene: 5. CDR3 sequence reads: CASSYPGGTTGELFF. CDR3 nucleotide sequence: TGTGCCAGCAGTTACCCAGGGGGAACTACCGGGGAGCTGTTTTTT.

The J gene is TRBJ2-5, the V gene TRBV6-5, with a tentative D call TRBD1 (6 bases). Germline CDR1 and CDR2: MNHEY and SVGAGI. Trimming stripped 0 bases from V and 7 bases from J, with 15 bases between. The CDR3 is made up of 15 amino acids. The CDR3 is CASSYSRDTLGTQYF. For the CDR3, the DNA is TGTGCCAGCAGTTACTCGAGGGACACCTTGGGGACCCAGTACTTC.

This clonotype was seen many times. One end of the junction fails to match germline, which may point to a read error. The rearrangement links TRBV28 to TRBJ2-7, with 9 bases lining up with TRBD1. Germline CDR1 and CDR2: MDHEN and SYDVKM. The CDR3 is made up of 13 amino acids. The CDR3: CASRGTGTYEQYF. CDR3 DNA sequence: TGCGCCAGCAGGGGGACAGGGACCTACGAGCAGTACTTC.

The chain links TRBV7-9 to TRBJ2-5; 10 positions match TRBD2. CDR3 length: 16 amino acids. Germline CDR1 reads SEHNR; CDR2 reads FQNEAQ (reference sequence). V was clipped by 1 base and J by 4 bases; unmatched bases: 6. CDR3 amino acids: CASSLGLAGRRETQYF. In DNA, the CDR3 is TGTGCCAGCAGCTTAGGACTAGCGGGCCGCCGAGAGACCCAGTACTTC.

The J gene is TRBJ2-1, the V gene TRBV5-1, with TRBD1 matching over 7 bases. The germline gives CDR1 SGHRS, CDR2 YFSETQ. The ends lost 0 bases at V and 4 bases at J; junction bases unmatched: 7. This CDR3 has 16 amino acids. CDR3 protein: CASSLGDSGIYNEQFF. CDR3 bases: TGCGCCAGCAGCTTGGGGGACAGTGGTATATACAATGAGCAGTTCTTC.

The chain joins TRBV30 to TRBJ2-1; D might be TRBD2 (6 bases). V was cut by 2 bases and J by 6 bases, with 11 bases left in between. The CDR3 spans 13 residues. Germline V gene lookup returns CDR1 GTSNPN and CDR2 SVGIG (reference sequence). The CDR3 region has the DNA TGTGCCTGGAGTCGCGGGACTTCCAATGAGCAGTTCTTC. This gives the protein CAWSRGTSNEQFF.